Sequencing of this T cell receptor beta chain was carried out in a study of T cell responses to AZD1222 COVID-19 vaccine (dated by TCRdb to the early 2020s). Regarding the complete study: AZD1222 recipients whose second dose came at about 4 weeks and those whose second dose came at about 12 weeks were combined into one group, since spike-specific TCR depth and breadth did not differ between the two schedules. TCR sequencing covered about 230 trial participants: 200 to 220 given two doses of AZD1222 and 26 given two doses of MenACWY control vaccine. Trial participants were enrolled into age subgroups of 18-55, 56-69 and 70-plus years, which contained approximately 150, 28 and 58 TCR-sequenced participants, respectively.

The CDR3 regions of human TCRbeta chains were analyzed by immunosequencing. Per the original workflow: Repertoire TCRs were matched against a reference library of SARS-CoV-2-specific TCRs generated with the MIRA antigen-specificity platform. Breadth meant the fraction of unique TCRs that were SARS-CoV-2-associated, whereas depth meant the fraction of total T cells that were SARS-CoV-2-associated. Each spike-specific TCR was assigned to its reactive spike region and to a CD4 or CD8 class using the MIRA data. Log10-transformed breadth and depth values were compared by one-way ANOVA with Sidak's multiple comparisons tests. TCRdb provides this immuneACCESS table in a form limited to in-frame rearrangements. Some clones are lacking; in checked studies, under half of them reflect an unresolved V gene, and why the rest are absent is not known. V and J calls and clone size are those listed in that table; D and trimming were worked out from the DNA. This sample comprises 130,000 to 150,000 clones, around 89% of them detected only once. Clones ranked in the top ten supply about 15% of the sample.

In the paper's terms, the time point label means: baseline before first vaccination. Vaccinee samples came from UK trials COV001 and COV002, including a single-blind randomized controlled phase 2/3 trial of AZD1222 (ChAdOx1 nCoV-19) in healthy adults. For TCRbeta chain sequencing, PBMC samples from trial participants were taken at day 0 and at day 28 after the second dose. Regarding this clone: Its binding antigen is unknown. Base quality data are lacking; no much larger clone is found one base away.

CDR1 and CDR2 are read off the germline V gene as MNHEY and SVGAGI. Taken from cysteine to phenylalanine, the CDR3 has 14 residues. Just the 42-base CDR3 DNA is kept, in frame starting at base 1. The germline ends are 9 bases apart after V is trimmed by 5 bases and J by 1 base. Broader findings and caveats from the paper: Vaccine-associated CD4 TCRs spanned the whole spike protein, with dominant responses in regions 160-218 and 743-854. After two AZD1222 doses, both the breadth and the depth of spike-specific TCRs were significantly higher than at day 0 and than in MenACWY recipients. In the small 56-69-year group, the increase in depth fell short of significance, most likely because of low power. Because no samples from the day 14 peak response were available, repertoires could be characterized only after the peak T cell response. Epitopes outside the regions mutated in the B.1.351 and B.1.1.7 variants were reportedly recognized by nearly half of the unique spike-specific TCRs. Participants were mostly white British and included more females than males, and it was suggested by the authors that clonal diversity may have been underestimated. Conclusions about previously exposed vaccinees were limited because only six AZD1222 recipients were SARS-CoV-2 seropositive at baseline.

The sequence was collected from an adult in good health. The starting material was peripheral blood, obtained on day 0 of AZD1222 vaccination. The chain joins TRBV6-5 to TRBJ1-5; 5 matching bases give a weak D call of TRBD1. In nucleotides, the sequence is TGTGCCAGCAGTCCCCAGGGAAGCAATCAGCCCCAGCATTTT. It specifies CASSPQGSNQPQHF.